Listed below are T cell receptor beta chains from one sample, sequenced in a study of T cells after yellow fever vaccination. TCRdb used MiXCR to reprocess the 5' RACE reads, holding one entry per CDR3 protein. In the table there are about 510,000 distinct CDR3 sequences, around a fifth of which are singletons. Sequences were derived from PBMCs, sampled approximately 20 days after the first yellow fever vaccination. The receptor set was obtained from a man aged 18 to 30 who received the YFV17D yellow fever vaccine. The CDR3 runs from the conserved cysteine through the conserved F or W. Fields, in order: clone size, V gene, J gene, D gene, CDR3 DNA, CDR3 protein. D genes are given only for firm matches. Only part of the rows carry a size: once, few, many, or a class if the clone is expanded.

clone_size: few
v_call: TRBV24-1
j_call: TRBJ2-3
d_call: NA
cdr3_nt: TGTGCCACCAGTGTTGCGGCATCAGATACGCAGTATTTT
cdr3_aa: CATSVAASDTQYF

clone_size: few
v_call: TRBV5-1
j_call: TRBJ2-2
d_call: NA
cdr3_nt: TGCGCCAGCAAGCTTGCGTACAGCACCGGGGAGCTGTTTTTT
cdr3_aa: CASKLAYSTGELFF

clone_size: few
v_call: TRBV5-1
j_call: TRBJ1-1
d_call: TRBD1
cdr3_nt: TGCGCCAGCAGCTTGGCTCTTGGACAGGCCTTAATGAACACTGAAGCTTTCTTT
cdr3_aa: CASSLALGQALMNTEAFF

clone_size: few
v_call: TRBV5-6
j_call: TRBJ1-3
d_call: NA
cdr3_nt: TGTGCCAGCAGCTTGGCTCGGAACACCATATATTTT
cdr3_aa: CASSLARNTIYF

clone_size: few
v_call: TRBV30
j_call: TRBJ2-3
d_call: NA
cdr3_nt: TGTGCCTGGAGAGCGGGCCCCTTAGGGCAGTATTTT
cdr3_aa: CAWRAGPLGQYF

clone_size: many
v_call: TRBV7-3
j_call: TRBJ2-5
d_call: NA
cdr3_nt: TGTGCCAGCAGCTTCGGGGTCCAGGAGACCCAGTACTTC
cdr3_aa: CASSFGVQETQYF

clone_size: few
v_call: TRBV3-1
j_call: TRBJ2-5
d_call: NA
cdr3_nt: TGTGCCAGCAGCCAAGATAAGGGGAGCGAGCAAGAGACCCAGTACTTC
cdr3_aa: CASSQDKGSEQETQYF

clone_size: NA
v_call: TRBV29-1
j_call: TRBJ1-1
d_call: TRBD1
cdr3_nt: TGCAGCGTTGAAAAGACAGGGGGCTTTGAAGCTTTCTTT
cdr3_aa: CSVEKTGGFEAFF

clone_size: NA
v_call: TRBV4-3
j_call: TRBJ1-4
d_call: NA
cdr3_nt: TGCGCCAGCAGCCAAGATACGTATGGGGCGCTGGTGGATGAAAAACTGTTTTTT
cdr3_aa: CASSQDTYGALVDEKLFF

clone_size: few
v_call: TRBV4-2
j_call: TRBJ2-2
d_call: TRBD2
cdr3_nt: TGTGCCAGCAGCCCGCACCTAGCGGGGGGCTTTAACACCGGGGAGCTGTTTTTT
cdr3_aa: CASSPHLAGGFNTGELFF

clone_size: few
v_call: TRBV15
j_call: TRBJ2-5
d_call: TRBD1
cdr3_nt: TGTGCCACCAGCAGGGGACAGGGGGCAGAGACCCAGTACTTC
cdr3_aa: CATSRGQGAETQYF

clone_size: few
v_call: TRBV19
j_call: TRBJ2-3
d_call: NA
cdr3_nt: TGTGCCAGTGGATACCGGGACATTAGCACAGATACGCAGTATTTT
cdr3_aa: CASGYRDISTDTQYF

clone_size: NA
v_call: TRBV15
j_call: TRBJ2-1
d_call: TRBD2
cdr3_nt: TGTGCCACCAGCAAAGGTGCCGGGGGCGGGGGGGCCAATGAGCAGTTCTTC
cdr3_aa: CATSKGAGGGGANEQFF

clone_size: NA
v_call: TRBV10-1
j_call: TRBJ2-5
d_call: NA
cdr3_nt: TGCGCCAGCAGTGACGGGGCTGTGGAGACCCAGTACTTC
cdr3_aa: CASSDGAVETQYF

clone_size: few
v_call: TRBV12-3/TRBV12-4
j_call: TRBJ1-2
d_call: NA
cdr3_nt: TGTGCCAGCAGCGTGGGTAACTATGGCTACACCTTC
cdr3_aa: CASSVGNYGYTF

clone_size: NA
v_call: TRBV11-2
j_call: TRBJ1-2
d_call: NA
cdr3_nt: TGTGCCAGCAGCTCCGCCGCGTGGGGCTCTATTGGCTACACCTTC
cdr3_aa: CASSSAAWGSIGYTF